The clone carrying this T cell receptor (beta chain) has only a few counts. This specimen comes from a study of response to subunit inactivated influenza vaccine. TCRdb fed the RT-PCR reads into MiXCR, producing one record per CDR3 protein. The repertoire consists of around 600,000 distinct CDR3 sequences, with over 9% occurring once and the leading ten covering 8% to 13%. The V and J ends lost 4 bases and 8 bases respectively, with 18 bases between them. Germline V gives CDR1 MNHEY, CDR2 SVGAGI. The CDR3 loop spans 15 amino acids. These data were also filed under a second study, of T cells expressing NK-cell markers. This second report adds: With UMIs, 5'RACE template switching was used to make TCR beta cDNA. The study did not resolve the HCMV specificity of expanded NKG2C+ T cell clones.

The sample consisted of PBMCs from blood, taken on the day of vaccination. The rearrangement joins TRBV6-5 to TRBJ2-1, with TRBD1 as a possible D gene (5 bases). The TCR sequence derives from a middle-aged man who received an inactivated influenza vaccine. This chain's CDR3 is CASSSGNLFVYEQFF. For the CDR3, the DNA is TGTGCCAGCAGTTCAGGGAATTTGTTCGTTTATGAGCAGTTCTTC.